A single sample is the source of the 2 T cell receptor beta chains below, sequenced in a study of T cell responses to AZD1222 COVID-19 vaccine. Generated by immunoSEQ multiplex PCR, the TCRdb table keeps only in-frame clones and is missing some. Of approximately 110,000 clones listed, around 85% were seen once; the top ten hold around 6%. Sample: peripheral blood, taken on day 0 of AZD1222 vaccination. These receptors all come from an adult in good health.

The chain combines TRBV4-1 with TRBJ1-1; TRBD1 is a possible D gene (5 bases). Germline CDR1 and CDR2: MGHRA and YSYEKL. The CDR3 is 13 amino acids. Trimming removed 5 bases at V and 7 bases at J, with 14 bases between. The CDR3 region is CASSRRDGGEAFF. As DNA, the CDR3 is TGCGCCAGCAGCAGGAGGGATGGGGGTGAAGCTTTCTTT.

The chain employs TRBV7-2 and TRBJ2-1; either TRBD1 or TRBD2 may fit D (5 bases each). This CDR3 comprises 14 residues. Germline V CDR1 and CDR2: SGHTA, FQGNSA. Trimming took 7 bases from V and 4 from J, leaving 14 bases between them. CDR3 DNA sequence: TGTGCCAGCACCCCTCGGGGCACTTACAATGAGCAGTTCTTC. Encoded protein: CASTPRGTYNEQFF.